This T cell receptor beta chain was recovered during a study of shared clonotypes between healthy human individuals. This clone was seen a few times. Its antigen is as yet unknown. Study results and caveats: Clonotype sharing levels among donors were expected to vary with sequencing depth.

The assay was immunoSEQ multiplex PCR, and TCRdb's table has in-frame clones only and misses some. The sample has around 510,000 clones; around 81% are singletons. Without sorting, samples used some 84 million PBMCs for genomic DNA. The germline gives CDR1 KGHSH, CDR2 LQKENI. The CDR3 is 13 amino acids. J was trimmed by 10 bases and V by 2 bases; bases with no gene match: 5. This chain joins TRBV18 and TRBJ2-1, with 7 bases that match TRBD2. The receptor comes from a woman aged 40-49 years in good health. Some clones in this sample may be carry-over from other donors' samples. Sequences were obtained from PBMCs. The CDR3 sequence: CASSPGLDQEQFF. The CDR3 DNA is TGTGCCAGCTCACCAGGACTAGATCAGGAGCAGTTCTTC.